A single T cell receptor (beta chain) is shown here with its context. Its antigen is not known. Treatment reported: 15 to 20 received Ad26.COV2.S at low or high dose, single or two shots; about 5 received placebo; per-sample allocation not given. The samples date from day 63 after the first vaccine or placebo injection. Here immunoSEQ multiplex PCR was the method, and the copy in TCRdb shows in-frame clones only, minus some. The sample contains hundreds of thousands of clones, around 92% of which appear only once. V was pared by 4 bases and J by 10 bases, with 19 bases between. CDR1 and CDR2 from the germline V gene are MNHEY and SMNVEV (reference sequence). The CDR3 has 14 amino acids. The sample comes from a study of Ad26.COV2.S vaccination and SARS-CoV-2 variants. Study at large: Ad26.COV2.S shots went into the muscle once or twice, 56 days apart.

Study findings and constraints: The placebo group had lower spike-specific TCR breadth than the vaccine recipients did.

This chain joins TRBV27 and TRBJ1-1; D not resolved. This clonotype was sampled from a person aged 18-60 years who received the Ad26.COV2.S COVID-19 vaccine or a placebo. The sequences come from peripheral blood, collected in a trial of Ad26.COV2.S vaccine versus placebo. The CDR3 loop is CASSSGATPWRAFF. DNA of the CDR3: TGTGCCAGCAGTTCGGGAGCCACTCCGTGGAGAGCTTTCTTT.